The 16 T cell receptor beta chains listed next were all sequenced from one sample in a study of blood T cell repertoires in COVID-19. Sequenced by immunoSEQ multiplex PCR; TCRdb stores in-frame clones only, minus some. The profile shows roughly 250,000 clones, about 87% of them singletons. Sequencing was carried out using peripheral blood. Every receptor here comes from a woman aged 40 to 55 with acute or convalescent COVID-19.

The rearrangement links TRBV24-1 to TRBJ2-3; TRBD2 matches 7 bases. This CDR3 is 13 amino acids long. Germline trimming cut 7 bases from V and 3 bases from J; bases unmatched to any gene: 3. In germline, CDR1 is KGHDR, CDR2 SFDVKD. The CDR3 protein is CATRGGGTDTQYF. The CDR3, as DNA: TGTGCCACCAGGGGCGGGGGAACAGATACGCAGTATTTT.

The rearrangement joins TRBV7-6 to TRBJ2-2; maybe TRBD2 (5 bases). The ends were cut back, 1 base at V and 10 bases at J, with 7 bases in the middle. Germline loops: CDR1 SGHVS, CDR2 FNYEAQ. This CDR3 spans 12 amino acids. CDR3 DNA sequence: TGTGCCAGCAGCTTAGAGGGAGAGGAGCTGTTTTTT. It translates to CASSLEGEELFF.

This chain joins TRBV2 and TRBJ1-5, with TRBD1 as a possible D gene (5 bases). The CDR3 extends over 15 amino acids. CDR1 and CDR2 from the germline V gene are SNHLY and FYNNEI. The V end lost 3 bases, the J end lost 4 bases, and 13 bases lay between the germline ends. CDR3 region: CASSDGGIGNQPQHF. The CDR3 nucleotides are TGTGCCAGCAGTGACGGGGGTATTGGAAATCAGCCCCAGCATTTT.

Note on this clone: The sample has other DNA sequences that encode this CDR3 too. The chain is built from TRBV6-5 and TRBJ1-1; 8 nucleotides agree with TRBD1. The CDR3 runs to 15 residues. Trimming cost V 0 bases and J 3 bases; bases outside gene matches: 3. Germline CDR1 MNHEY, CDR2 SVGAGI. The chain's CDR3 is CASSYSGQGDTEAFF. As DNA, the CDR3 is TGTGCCAGCAGTTACTCAGGACAGGGTGACACTGAAGCTTTCTTT.

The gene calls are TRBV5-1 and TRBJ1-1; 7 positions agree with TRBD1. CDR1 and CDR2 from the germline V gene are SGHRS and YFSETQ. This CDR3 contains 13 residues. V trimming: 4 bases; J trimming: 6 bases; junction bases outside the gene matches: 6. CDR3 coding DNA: TGCGCCAGCAGCCTCACGACAGGGTCTGAAGCTTTCTTT. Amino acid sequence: CASSLTTGSEAFF.

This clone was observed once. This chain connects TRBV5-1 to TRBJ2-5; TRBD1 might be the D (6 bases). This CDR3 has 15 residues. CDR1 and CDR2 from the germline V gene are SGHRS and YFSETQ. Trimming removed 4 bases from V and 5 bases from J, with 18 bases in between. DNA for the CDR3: TGCGCCAGCAGCAGCGGACAGACAGATTGGGAGACCCAGTACTTC. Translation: CASSSGQTDWETQYF.

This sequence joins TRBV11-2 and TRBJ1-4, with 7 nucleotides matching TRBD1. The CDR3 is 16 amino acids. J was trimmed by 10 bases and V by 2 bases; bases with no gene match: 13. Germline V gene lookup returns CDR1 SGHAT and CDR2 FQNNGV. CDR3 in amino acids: CASSLSRGQGGGKLFF. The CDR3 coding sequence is TGTGCCAGCAGCTTAAGTAGGGGGCAGGGAGGAGGAAAACTGTTTTTT.

CDR3 in amino acids: CASTPGDIYNSPLHF. CDR3 DNA: TGTGCCAGCACCCCAGGGGATATCTATAATTCACCCCTCCACTTT. The chain joins TRBV2 to TRBJ1-6; D may be TRBD1 (6 bases). Germline V CDR1 and CDR2: SNHLY, FYNNEI. Trimming pared 7 bases from V and 3 bases from J, leaving 13 bases between. This CDR3 is 15 amino acids long.

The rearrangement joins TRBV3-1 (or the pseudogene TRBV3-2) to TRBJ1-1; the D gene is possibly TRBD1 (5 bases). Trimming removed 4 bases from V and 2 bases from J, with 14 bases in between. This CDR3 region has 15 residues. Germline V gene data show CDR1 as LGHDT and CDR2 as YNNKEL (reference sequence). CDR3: CASSLYPGENTEAFF. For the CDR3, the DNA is TGTGCCAGCAGCCTATATCCGGGGGAAAACACTGAAGCTTTCTTT.

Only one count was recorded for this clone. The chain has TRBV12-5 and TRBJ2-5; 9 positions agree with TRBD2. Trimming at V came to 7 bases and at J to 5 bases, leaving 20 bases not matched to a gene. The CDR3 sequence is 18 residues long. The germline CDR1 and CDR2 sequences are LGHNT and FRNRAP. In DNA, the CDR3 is TGTGCTAGTGCCAGCCCGGACCGCTGGCGGGGGGGCCGTGAGACCCAGTACTTC. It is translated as CASASPDRWRGGRETQYF.

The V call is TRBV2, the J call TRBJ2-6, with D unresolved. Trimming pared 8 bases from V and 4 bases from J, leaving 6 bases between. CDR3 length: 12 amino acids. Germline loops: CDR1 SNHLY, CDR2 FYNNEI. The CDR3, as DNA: TGTGCCAGCCTCCGGGGGGCCAACGTCCTGACTTTC. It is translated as CASLRGANVLTF.

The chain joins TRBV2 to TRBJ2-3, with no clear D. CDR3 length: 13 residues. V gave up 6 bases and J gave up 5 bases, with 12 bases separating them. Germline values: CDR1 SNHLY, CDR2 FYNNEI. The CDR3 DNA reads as TGTGCCAGCAGCGGCCAGGCCGGAGATACGCAGTATTTT. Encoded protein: CASSGQAGDTQYF.

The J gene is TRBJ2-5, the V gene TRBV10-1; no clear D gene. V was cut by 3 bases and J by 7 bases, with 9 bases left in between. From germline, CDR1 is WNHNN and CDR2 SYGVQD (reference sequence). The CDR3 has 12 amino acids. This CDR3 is CASSDSPGTQYF. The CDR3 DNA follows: TGCGCCAGCAGTGACTCGCCAGGGACCCAGTACTTC.

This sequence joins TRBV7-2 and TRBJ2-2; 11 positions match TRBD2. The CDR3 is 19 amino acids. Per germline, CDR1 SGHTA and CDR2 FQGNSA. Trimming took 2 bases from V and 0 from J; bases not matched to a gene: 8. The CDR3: CASSLRVSSGGPNTGELFF. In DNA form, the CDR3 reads TGTGCCAGCAGCTTACGGGTTTCTAGCGGGGGGCCGAACACCGGGGAGCTGTTTTTT.

For the CDR3, the DNA is TGTGCCAGCAGGGAAAAAAGAACTCCGGGACAGGGGGACCGTAGGGGCAATCAGCCCCAGCATTTT. Translation: CASREKRTPGQGDRRGNQPQHF. This chain links TRBV21-1 with TRBJ1-5; the D call TRBD1 from the table was never checked on the DNA. TRBV21-1 is classified as a pseudogene. The CDR3 has 22 residues.

The DNA for the CDR3 is TGTGCCATCAGTGAAGGCCCTCTTCTAGCGGGGGGAAGGACCGGGGAGCTGTTTTTT. Translated, it gives CAISEGPLLAGGRTGELFF. The gene calls are TRBV10-3 and TRBJ2-2, with 11 bases that match TRBD2. The V and J ends lost 3 bases and 5 bases, in that order; junction bases with no gene match: 14. The CDR3 runs to 19 residues. Germline V gives CDR1 ENHRY, CDR2 SYGVKD.